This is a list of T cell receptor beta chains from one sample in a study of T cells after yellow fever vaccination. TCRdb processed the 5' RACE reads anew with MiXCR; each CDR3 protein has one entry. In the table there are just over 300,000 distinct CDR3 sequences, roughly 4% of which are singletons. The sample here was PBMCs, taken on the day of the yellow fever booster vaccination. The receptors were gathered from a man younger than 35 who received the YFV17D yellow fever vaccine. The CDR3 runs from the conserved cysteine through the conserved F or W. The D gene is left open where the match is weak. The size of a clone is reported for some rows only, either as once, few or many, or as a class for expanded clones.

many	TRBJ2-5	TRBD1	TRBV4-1	CASSHMDRGQETQYF	TGCGCCAGCAGCCATATGGACAGGGGGCAAGAGACCCAGTACTTC
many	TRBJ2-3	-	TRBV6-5	CASSYQGRLADTQYF	TGTGCCAGCAGTTACCAGGGCCGACTCGCAGATACGCAGTATTTT
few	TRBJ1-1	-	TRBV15	CATSSENTEAFF	TGTGCCACCAGCAGCGAGAACACTGAAGCTTTCTTT
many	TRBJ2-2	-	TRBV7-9	CASSAGVYTGELFF	TGTGCCAGCAGCGCGGGTGTTTACACCGGGGAGCTGTTTTTT
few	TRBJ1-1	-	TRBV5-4	CASSHAGTFTEAFF	TGTGCCAGCAGCCACGCTGGGACATTCACTGAAGCTTTCTTT
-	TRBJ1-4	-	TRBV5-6	CASSRRVGEKLFF	TGTGCCAGCAGCAGACGAGTGGGTGAAAAACTGTTTTTT
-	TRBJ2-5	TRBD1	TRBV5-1	CASSFGTGPAVETQYF	TGCGCCAGCAGCTTCGGGACAGGCCCCGCCGTGGAGACCCAGTACTTC
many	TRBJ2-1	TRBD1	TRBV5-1	CASSPRTGGLNEQFF	TGCGCCAGCAGCCCCCGGACAGGGGGGTTAAATGAGCAGTTCTTC
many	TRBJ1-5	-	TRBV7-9	CASSGQGDQPQHF	TGTGCCAGCAGTGGTCAGGGAGATCAGCCCCAGCATTTT
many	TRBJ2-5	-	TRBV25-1	CASSDRGGGAETQYF	TGTGCCAGCAGTGATAGGGGAGGGGGCGCGGAGACCCAGTACTTC
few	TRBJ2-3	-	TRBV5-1	CASSLRWASDTQYF	TGCGCCAGCAGCTTGCGTTGGGCCTCAGATACGCAGTATTTT
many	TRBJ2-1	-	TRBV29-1	CSVEGTRGYNEQFF	TGCAGCGTTGAGGGGACACGGGGCTACAATGAGCAGTTCTTC
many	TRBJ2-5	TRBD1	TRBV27	CASSLVGTEETQYF	TGTGCCAGCAGTTTAGTCGGGACAGAAGAGACCCAGTACTTC
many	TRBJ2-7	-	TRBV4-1	CASSQERGGLYEQYF	TGCGCCAGCAGCCAAGAAAGGGGCGGATTATACGAGCAGTACTTC
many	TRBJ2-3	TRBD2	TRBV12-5	CASGLTLAGETDTQYF	TGTGCTAGTGGCCTAACCCTAGCGGGGGAAACAGATACGCAGTATTTT
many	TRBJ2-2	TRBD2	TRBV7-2	CASSWGLANTGELFF	TGTGCCAGCAGCTGGGGACTAGCGAACACCGGGGAGCTGTTTTTT
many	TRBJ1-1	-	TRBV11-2	CASSPGGQRAFF	TGTGCCAGCAGCCCCGGGGGCCAACGAGCTTTCTTT
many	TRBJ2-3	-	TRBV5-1	CASSLSTDTQYF	TGTGCCAGCAGTCTTAGCACAGATACGCAGTATTTT
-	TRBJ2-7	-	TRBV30	CAWSVHQRSYEQYF	TGTGCCTGGAGTGTACATCAGAGGTCCTACGAGCAGTACTTC
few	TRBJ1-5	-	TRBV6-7	CASGHRQGNSNQPQHF	TGTGCCAGCGGTCACAGGCAGGGAAACAGCAATCAGCCCCAGCATTTT
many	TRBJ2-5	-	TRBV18	CASSPSGETQYF	TGTGCCAGCTCACCATCGGGAGAGACCCAGTACTTC
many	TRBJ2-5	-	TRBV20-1	CSATVTRGVQETQYF	TGCAGTGCTACGGTGACGCGGGGAGTCCAAGAGACCCAGTACTTC
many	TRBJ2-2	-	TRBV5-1	CASSARQNTGELFF	TGCGCCAGCAGCGCCCGACAAAACACCGGGGAGCTGTTTTTT
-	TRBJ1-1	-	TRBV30	CAWSEGGWNTEAFF	TGTGCCTGGAGTGAAGGGGGTTGGAACACTGAAGCTTTCTTT
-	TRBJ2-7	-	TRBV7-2	CASSLKWGTTYEQYF	TGTGCCAGCAGCCTAAAATGGGGCACAACCTACGAGCAGTACTTC